The sequence of this TCR beta chain was determined in a study of T cells in Graves' hyperthyroidism and ophthalmopathy. About the study: Peripheral blood collection took place at initial diagnosis, before any treatment. Study-wide points: Most thyroid clonotypes expanded above 0.001 were also detected in blood.

This clonotype was recorded at least ten times. The antigen remains unidentified. Germline loops: CDR1 SNHLY, CDR2 FYNNEI. The CDR3 covers 13 residues. V dropped 6 bases and J dropped 4 bases, with 13 bases sitting between them. TCR beta CDR3 sequences were amplified from RNA transcripts. First-round RT-PCR targeting the TCR CDR3 was performed with the HTBI primer set. TCRdb reanalysed the multiplex PCR reads using MiXCR and keeps one entry per CDR3 protein. The sample lists about half a million distinct CDR3 sequences, about 16% occurring once. It was 10 ml of fresh peripheral blood that supplied the PBMCs.

Specimen: blood. The chain uses TRBV2 and TRBJ2-7; no firm D call. This TCR derives from a woman in her twenties or thirties with Graves' ophthalmopathy. This chain's CDR3 is CASSTRARYEQYF. The CDR3 DNA follows: TGTGCCAGCAGCACACGGGCCCGATACGAGCAGTACTTC.